This T cell receptor (beta chain) originates from a study of Ad26.COV2.S vaccination and SARS-CoV-2 variants. Overall study results and limits: In vaccinated individuals, spike-specific CD8+ and CD4+ T cell responses reportedly displayed substantial breadth. People given the vaccine had a wider spike-specific TCR breadth than placebo recipients did.

CDR1 is SGHTA, CDR2 FQGNSA, per germline. This CDR3 has 18 amino acids. Trimming took 5 bases from V and 4 from J; bases not matched to a gene: 9. TCRdb keeps only in-frame clones here, not all; method: immunoSEQ multiplex PCR. This table holds about 440,000 clones, around nine tenths found once. In regard to this clone: As yet, its antigen is unknown.

Treatment described: around 19 received Ad26.COV2.S at low or high dose, single or two shots; a few received placebo; per-sample allocation not given. The study sampled participants on day 63 after the first vaccine or placebo injection. Expressing Wuhan-strain SARS-CoV-2 spike, an Ad26 vector served as the vaccine. This receptor was identified in a person aged 18-65 years who received the Ad26.COV2.S COVID-19 vaccine or a placebo. The chain has TRBV7-2 and TRBJ2-2, with TRBD2 identical over 14 bases. The sample consisted of peripheral blood, taken in a trial of Ad26.COV2.S vaccine versus placebo. The CDR3 region has the DNA TGTGCCAGCAGCGCCCGACTAGCGGGAGGGCCGGTCACCGGGGAGCTGTTTTTT. Amino acids: CASSARLAGGPVTGELFF. The entire variable domain, with the rest obtained from reference TRBV7-2 and TRBJ2-2, is as follows: GAGVSQSPSNKVTEKGKDVELRCDPISGHTALYWYRQSLGQGLEFLIYFQGNSAPDKSGLPSDRFSAERTGGSVSTLTIQRTQQEDSAVYLCASSARLAGGPVTGELFFGEGSRLTVL.